The 19 T cell receptor beta chains below were found in one sample sequenced in a study of T cell responses to AZD1222 COVID-19 vaccine. Repertoires were generated with immunoSEQ multiplex PCR, while TCRdb's copy carries only in-frame clones and drops some. The sample lists about 200,000 clones, around nine tenths seen once, with around 8% in the top ten. Here the sequenced sample was peripheral blood, taken on day 0 of AZD1222 vaccination. The receptors come from an adult in good health.

This rearrangement joins TRBV6-5 to TRBJ2-7, with unresolved D. CDR3 length: 15 amino acids. V dropped 0 bases and J dropped 2 bases, with 11 bases sitting between them. In germline, CDR1 is MNHEY, CDR2 SVGAGI. The DNA of the CDR3 is TGTGCCAGCAGTTACTCCCGACAAAGCACCTACGAGCAGTACTTC. This encodes CASSYSRQSTYEQYF.

The gene calls are TRBV10-3 and TRBJ1-2; D gene uncertain. V was shortened by 0 bases and J by 11 bases, with 7 bases between the two germline ends. The germline V gene has CDR1 ENHRY and CDR2 SYGVKD. This CDR3 spans 11 amino acids. DNA for the CDR3: TGTGCCATCAGTGAGTCAACGGTTTACACCTTC. Translated, it gives CAISESTVYTF.

The chain carries TRBV2 and TRBJ1-2, with a weak D call TRBD1 (5 bases). CDR3 length: 15 residues. V was clipped by 7 bases and J by 4 bases, with 19 bases between them. Germline loops: CDR1 SNHLY, CDR2 FYNNEI. CDR3 amino acids: CASTRGDGNFYGYTF. As DNA, the CDR3 is TGTGCCAGCACCCGCGGGGACGGGAACTTCTATGGCTACACCTTC.

J is TRBJ2-7 and V is TRBV5-6; D is uncertain. The CDR3 consists of 14 residues. Germline V CDR1 and CDR2: SGHDT, YYEEEE. Trimming took off 0 bases at V and 0 bases at J, with 7 bases between the two ends. The CDR3 coding sequence is TGTGCCAGCAGCTTGGTATCCACCTCCTACGAGCAGTACTTC. Translating it yields CASSLVSTSYEQYF. The variable domain in full, with the rest retrieved from reference TRBV5-6 and TRBJ2-7, is DAGVTQSPTHLIKTRGQQVTLRCSPKSGHDTVSWYQQALGQGPQFIFQYYEEEERQRGNFPDRFSGHQFPNYSSELNVNALLLGDSALYLCASSLVSTSYEQYFGPGTRLTVT.

V and J are TRBV7-9 and TRBJ2-7; 12 bases map to TRBD2. This CDR3 has 15 amino acids. Germline CDR1 SEHNR, CDR2 FQNEAQ (reference sequence). J gave up 6 bases and V 1 base, and 4 bases lay outside the gene matches. The CDR3, as DNA: TGTGCCAGCAGCTTAGAAACGACTAGCGGGGGCGAGCAGTACTTC. Translation: CASSLETTSGGEQYF.

The J gene is TRBJ2-1, the V gene TRBV7-8; D may be TRBD2 (6 bases). Trimming removed 3 bases from V and 5 bases from J, with 14 bases in between. The CDR3 covers 15 residues. Germline CDR1 reads SGHVS; CDR2 reads FQNEAQ. The CDR3 reads CASSFRGSSNNEQFF. The CDR3 coding sequence is TGTGCCAGCAGCTTTCGGGGGAGTAGCAACAATGAGCAGTTCTTC. Full variable domain (rest looked up from reference TRBV7-8 and TRBJ2-1): GAGVSQSPRYKVAKRGQDVALRCDPISGHVSLFWYQQALGQGPEFLTYFQNEAQLDKSGLPSDRFFAERPEGSVSTLKIQRTQQEDSAVYLCASSFRGSSNNEQFFGPGTRLTVL.

The chain combines TRBV19 with TRBJ2-5; 7 bases map to TRBD1. Looked up from germline, CDR1 is LNHDA and CDR2 is SQIVND (reference sequence). V trimming: 6 bases; J trimming: 2 bases; junction bases outside the gene matches: 6. The CDR3 consists of 14 residues. The CDR3 region is CASRPGTVQETQYF. CDR3 coding DNA: TGTGCCAGTAGACCGGGGACAGTACAAGAGACCCAGTACTTC.

The gene calls are TRBV7-2 and TRBJ1-6, with TRBD1 as a possible D gene (6 bases). CDR3 size: 19 residues. CDR1 is SGHTA, CDR2 FQGNSA, per germline. Trimming left V 5 bases short and J 6 bases short, with 26 bases between. CDR3 bases: TGTGCCAGCAGCCCCCGCGGTGGGGGAGGGACATCCGGTAATTCACCCCTCCACTTT. As protein: CASSPRGGGGTSGNSPLHF.

This chain links TRBV4-1 with TRBJ1-3; TRBD1 matches at 7 bases. The CDR3 runs 15 residues. The germline V gene encodes CDR1 MGHRA and CDR2 YSYEKL. Unmatched junction bases numbered 5, after V lost 4 bases and J lost 2 bases. The CDR3 spells CASSLTGEPGNTIYF. DNA of the CDR3: TGCGCCAGCAGCCTCACAGGGGAGCCTGGAAACACCATATATTTT.

V and J are TRBV9 and TRBJ1-4, with 10 positions matching TRBD1. The germline V gene encodes CDR1 SGDLS and CDR2 YYNGEE. The J segment lost 6 bases and the V segment lost 3 bases, leaving 5 bases of the junction unmatched. The CDR3 covers 15 residues. The chain's CDR3 is CASSGSGTGDEKLFF. The CDR3 bases are TGTGCCAGCAGCGGCAGCGGGACAGGGGATGAAAAACTGTTTTTT.

This sequence joins TRBV20-1 and TRBJ2-7; TRBD1 aligns across 8 bases. The CDR3 has 13 amino acids. The germline gives CDR1 DFQATT, CDR2 SNEGSKA (reference sequence). V dropped 3 bases and J dropped 3; count of bases not matched to a gene: 4. CDR3 region: CSASFRGLYEQYF. For the CDR3, the DNA is TGCAGTGCTAGTTTCAGGGGGCTCTACGAGCAGTACTTC.

The V gene is TRBV10-3, the J gene TRBJ2-5, with TRBD2 matching over 9 bases. The CDR3 sequence is 14 residues long. J lost 2 bases, V lost 7 bases, and 5 bases had no gene match. CDR1 is ENHRY and CDR2 is SYGVKD in the germline V gene. The DNA for the CDR3 is TGTGCCATCACCTCCAGCGGGGGGCAAGAGACCCAGTACTTC. This codes for CAITSSGGQETQYF.

The genes are TRBV11-2 and TRBJ1-4; no definite D call. CDR3 length: 16 residues. The germline gives CDR1 SGHAT, CDR2 FQNNGV. Trimming pared 1 base from V and 0 bases from J, leaving 9 bases between. The CDR3 loop reads CASSLGSGATNEKLFF. The CDR3 bases are TGTGCCAGCAGCTTAGGGTCGGGTGCAACTAATGAAAAACTGTTTTTT.

The J gene is TRBJ2-3, the V gene TRBV12-3 or TRBV12-4; 7 nucleotides line up with TRBD1. Trimming cost V 5 bases and J 4 bases; bases outside gene matches: 3. This CDR3 contains 13 residues. CDR3 DNA sequence: TGTGCCAGCAGTGACAGGGTATCAGATACGCAGTATTTT. Residues: CASSDRVSDTQYF.

The rearrangement uses TRBV21-1 and TRBJ1-1. TRBV21-1 is shown as a pseudogene. The CDR3 is 14 amino acids. CDR3 in DNA: TGTGCCAGCAGCACCTCGAAGAGGAGGCTTGAAGCTTTCTTT. Translation: CASSTSKRRLEAFF.

This chain connects TRBV10-3 to TRBJ2-7, with D tentatively TRBD1 (5 bases). The CDR3 has 13 amino acids. V was shortened by 10 bases and J by 0 bases, with 13 bases between the two germline ends. Germline CDR1 and CDR2: ENHRY and SYGVKD. CDR3 amino acids: CATSDNDSYEQYF. Written as DNA, the CDR3 is TGTGCCACTTCGGACAACGACTCCTACGAGCAGTACTTC.

V gene TRBV28 combines with J gene TRBJ2-4; TRBD2 agrees at 8 bases. V dropped 7 bases and J dropped 7; count of bases not matched to a gene: 9. The CDR3 spans 14 residues. Looked up from germline, CDR1 is MDHEN and CDR2 is SYDVKM. The CDR3 protein is CASMSGGPMNIQYF. The CDR3 DNA sequence: TGTGCCAGCATGTCGGGGGGGCCGATGAACATTCAGTACTTC.

This clone appeared once. The chain is built from TRBV19 and TRBJ2-1; the D is unclear. The CDR3 has 16 amino acids. CDR1 is LNHDA and CDR2 is SQIVND in the germline V gene (reference sequence). V lost 0 bases and J lost 10, with 19 bases in between. The CDR3 region has the DNA TGTGCCAGTAGTATAGAGTTTAAGGCCAAAGTAGGGGAGCAGTTCTTC. Amino acid sequence: CASSIEFKAKVGEQFF.

V gene TRBV28 combines with J gene TRBJ1-6, with D possibly TRBD1 on 6 matching bases. Looked up from germline, CDR1 is MDHEN and CDR2 is SYDVKM. The CDR3 spans 14 residues. V dropped 6 bases and J dropped 10 bases, with 16 bases sitting between them. The CDR3 DNA follows: TGTGCCAGCAGAAGAGAGCACAGGGACTCACCCCTCCACTTT. It codes for CASRREHRDSPLHF.